In its sample, the clone carrying this T cell receptor (beta chain) was seen a few times. Its antigen is currently unknown. The ends were cut back, 2 bases at V and 0 bases at J, with 8 bases in the middle. Germline values: CDR1 MDHEN, CDR2 SYDVKM. The CDR3 runs 15 residues. This record comes from a study of T-cell reconstitution after alpha-beta-depleted transplantation in children. Points from the study as a whole: By one year post-transplant, T-cell counts and diversity largely arose from T cells that were newly produced. In patients about two months after transplant, alpha-beta T cells reportedly arose from several hundred expanded graft clones.

For TCRbeta, the library was prepared with unique molecular identifiers. One entry per CDR3 protein, called by TCRdb with MiXCR from the PCR reads. The repertoire has about 300,000 distinct CDR3 sequences, 10% of them found once; the top ten carry 7.5%. Sequenced here: PBMCs, sampled before TCRalphabeta/CD19-depleted stem cell transplant. The receptor was isolated from a boy in the first two years of life with acute myeloid leukemia, due to receive a stem cell transplant. The chain has TRBV28 and TRBJ2-4; perhaps TRBD1 as D (5 bases). CDR3 residues: CASSLGHIAKNIQYF. CDR3 DNA sequence: TGTGCCAGCAGTTTAGGACATATAGCCAAAAACATTCAGTACTTC.